The next 10 T cell receptor beta chains were all read from a single sample in a study of read filtering for tumor transcriptome and immune sequencing. This library used roughly 370 ng RNA and molecular barcoded adaptors spanning alpha/delta and beta/gamma chains. Each CDR3 protein gets one entry after TCRdb re-called the reads with MiXCR. The sample shows some 39,000 distinct CDR3 sequences, 12% to 15% of them seen only once. Sequenced material: a population of CD138-negative cells sorted from bone marrow. These receptors all come from a donor older than 35 with multiple myeloma.

The gene calls are TRBV7-9 and TRBJ2-1, with TRBD1 matching over 10 bases. Germline loops: CDR1 SEHNR, CDR2 FQNEAQ (reference sequence). CDR3 size: 16 residues. V gave up 0 bases and J gave up 7 bases; unmatched junction bases: 6. The CDR3 DNA sequence: TGTGCCAGCAGCTTAGCCGGGACAGGGGAAAGGAATGAGCAGTTCTTC. This translates into CASSLAGTGERNEQFF.

The CDR3: CASSAAGVGADTQYF. The CDR3, as DNA: TGTGCCAGCAGCGCAGCGGGGGTGGGGGCAGATACGCAGTATTTT. The chain has TRBV6-6 and TRBJ2-3, with TRBD2 identical over 8 bases. The V and J ends lost 6 bases and 4 bases, in that order; junction bases with no gene match: 9. The CDR3 is 15 amino acids. The germline gives CDR1 MNHNY, CDR2 SVGAGI (reference sequence).

This clonotype was counted at least ten times. The chain combines TRBV20-1 with TRBJ2-1; D unresolved. The CDR3 extends over 13 amino acids. V dropped 2 bases and J dropped 6 bases, with 11 bases sitting between them. CDR1 is DFQATT and CDR2 is SNEGSKA in the germline V gene (reference sequence). The CDR3 protein is CSARWLVPNEQFF. The CDR3 DNA sequence: TGCAGTGCTAGATGGTTAGTTCCCAATGAGCAGTTCTTC.

This clonotype was recorded a few times. J is TRBJ2-5 and V is TRBV9, with D possibly matching TRBD1 (5 bases). The V gene's germline CDR1 is SGDLS and CDR2 YYNGEE. Trimming shortened V by 4 bases and J by 5 bases, and 18 bases separated the two germline ends. The CDR3 covers 15 residues. The DNA of the CDR3 is TGTGCCAGCAGCTCCGAATGGGGCCCTGGGGAGACCCAGTACTTC. Protein sequence: CASSSEWGPGETQYF.

A remark on this clonotype: One end of the junction does not line up with germline, which may come from a read error. The chain recombines TRBV5-1 with TRBJ2-7; a possible D gene is TRBD1 (6 bases). CDR1 is SGHRS and CDR2 is YFSETQ in the germline V gene. The CDR3 length is 13 residues. The CDR3 bases are TGCGCCAGCAGCGACAGGCGTTTCTACCAGCAGTACTTC. Its translation is CASSDRRFYQQYF. Together with reference TRBV5-1 and TRBJ2-7, the CDR3 gives the full variable domain: KAGVTQTPRYLIKTRGQQVTLSCSPISGHRSVSWYQQTPGQGLQFLFEYFSETQRNKGNFPGRFSGRQFSNSRSEMNVSTLELGDSALYLCASSDRRFYQQYFGPGTRLTVT.

As concerns this clonotype: A far larger clone is only one base removed, so a read error is likely. The rearrangement uses TRBV6-1 and TRBJ1-6; D not certain. The CDR3 contains 15 residues. Per the germline V gene, CDR1 is MNHNS and CDR2 is SASEGT. CDR3 residues: CASLHGPSYNSPLRF. CDR3 in DNA: TGTGCCAGCCTCCACGGACCGAGCTATAATTCACCCCTCCGCTTT.

This clonotype was counted at least ten times. V usage is TRBV5-1 and J usage is TRBJ1-4; maybe TRBD1 (6 bases). The V gene lost 4 bases and the J gene lost 5 bases, with 15 bases spanning the gap. Germline lookup yields CDR1 SGHRS and CDR2 YFSETQ. CDR3 length equals 15 residues. The CDR3 loop is CASSPSPGVNEKLFF. The CDR3 DNA follows: TGCGCCAGCAGCCCCTCCCCAGGGGTAAATGAAAAACTGTTTTTT.

This clonotype was seen many times. The chain links TRBV7-9 to TRBJ1-4; D is unresolved. Germline-derived CDR1 and CDR2 are SEHNR and FQNEAQ (reference sequence). The CDR3 contains 15 residues. V lost 5 bases, J lost 0 bases, and 10 bases lay in between. CDR3 sequence reads: CASSRKAATNEKLFF. The CDR3 bases are TGTGCCAGCAGCCGGAAGGCCGCAACTAATGAAAAACTGTTTTTT.

This clonotype was observed a few times. This may arise from a read error, as a much more abundant clone is one base away. The chain uses TRBV18 and TRBJ2-1; no firm D call. With 1 base removed from V and 3 bases from J, the gap between germline ends came to 7 bases. From germline, CDR1 is KGHSH and CDR2 LQKENI. CDR3 length: 14 amino acids. CDR3 sequence: CASSPLTGYNEQFF. The CDR3, as DNA: TGTGCCAGCTCACCACTAACCGGCTACAATGAGCAGTTCTTC.

Note on this clonotype: A far more abundant clone sits one base away, making this likely a read error. Without the conserved terminal phenylalanine or tryptophan, this CDR3 likely stems from a read error. This chain links TRBV5-4 with TRBJ1-1; D is possibly TRBD1 (5 bases). The length of the CDR3 is 11 residues. V gave up 0 bases and J gave up 8 bases, with 5 bases separating them. Looked up from germline, CDR1 is SGHNT and CDR2 is YYREEE (reference sequence). The CDR3 loop reads CASSLAGEAFL. In nucleotides, the CDR3 is TGTGCCAGCAGCTTGGCAGGGGAAGCTTTCCTT.